The 15 T cell receptor beta chains presented below share a single source sample, sequenced in a study of blood T cell repertoires in COVID-19 (dated by TCRdb to about 2020). The library came from the immunoSEQ multiplex PCR assay. TCRdb took over this immuneACCESS table, retaining in-frame rearrangements with V and J assigned. Such tables are incomplete; in checked studies, under half of the missing clones stem from an unresolved V gene, and the remainder is unexplained. For this sample the table gives around 450,000 clones, of which 80% to 95% were detected only once. Approximately 0.55% of the sample is held by the ten biggest clonotypes. Sequences were obtained from PBMCs or T cells enriched from blood (not recorded which). All receptors come from a man aged 18 to 30 who had recovered from COVID-19.

The rearrangement joins TRBV28 to TRBJ1-1; D unresolved. The CDR3 totals 15 residues. V lost 1 base and J 5 bases, leaving 14 bases between the germline ends. Germline V lookup: CDR1 MDHEN, CDR2 SYDVKM. CDR3 in amino acids: CASSLLPGRKTEAFF. CDR3 nucleotides: TGTGCCAGCAGTTTATTACCGGGGAGGAAAACTGAAGCTTTCTTT.

This clone was detected once. V and J are TRBV18 and TRBJ2-5, with TRBD1 matching over 8 bases. CDR1 and CDR2 (germline): KGHSH, LQKENI. This CDR3 is built from 15 residues. V dropped 3 bases and J dropped 4; count of bases not matched to a gene: 7. The CDR3 DNA reads as TGTGCCAGCTCACCTTGGACAGGGTCGGGAGAGACCCAGTACTTC. The encoded protein is CASSPWTGSGETQYF.

This clone appeared a few times. The chain combines TRBV19 with TRBJ1-1; 12 nucleotides align to TRBD1. The CDR3 has 16 residues. V lost 10 bases and J lost 4; bases outside the gene matches: 13. Germline CDR1 reads LNHDA; CDR2 reads SQIVND (reference sequence). Here the CDR3 reads CATSDLPGQGATEAFF. The CDR3 DNA is TGTGCCACTAGCGACTTGCCGGGACAGGGGGCCACTGAAGCTTTCTTT.

The chain links TRBV7-6 to TRBJ1-6; tentatively, D is TRBD1 (5 bases). V lost 0 bases to trimming and J lost 6 bases, with 9 bases between them. CDR3 length equals 15 residues. CDR1 is SGHVS, CDR2 FNYEAQ, per germline. DNA for the CDR3: TGTGCCAGCAGCTTAGCGCCCGGGGGTAATTCACCCCTCCACTTT. This codes for CASSLAPGGNSPLHF. Full variable domain (outside the CDR3, taken from reference TRBV7-6 and TRBJ1-6): GAGVSQSPRYKVTKRGQDVALRCDPISGHVSLYWYRQALGQGPEFLTYFNYEAQQDKSGLPNDRFSAERPEGSISTLTIQRTEQRDSAMYRCASSLAPGGNSPLHFGNGTRLTVT.

V gene TRBV2 combines with J gene TRBJ2-5, with a tentative D call TRBD1 (5 bases). V was cut by 2 bases and J by 7 bases, with 5 bases left in between. The V gene's germline CDR1 is SNHLY and CDR2 FYNNEI. CDR3 length: 11 residues. CDR3 protein: CASSERGTQYF. The CDR3 DNA reads as TGTGCCAGCAGTGAAAGGGGGACCCAGTACTTC.

The V gene is TRBV11-3, the J gene TRBJ1-4, with D possibly being TRBD1 (5 bases). Germline loops: CDR1 SGHNT, CDR2 YENEEA. The CDR3 length is 17 residues. V lost 1 base and J 1 base, leaving 13 bases between the germline ends. CDR3 in amino acids: CASSLAYRRGTNEKLFF. CDR3 DNA sequence: TGTGCCAGCAGCTTAGCGTATCGAAGGGGAACTAATGAAAAACTGTTTTTT.

The chain uses TRBV19 and TRBJ2-1, with 8 bases lining up with TRBD2. The germline gives CDR1 LNHDA, CDR2 SQIVND (reference sequence). Trimming took 5 bases from V and 7 from J; bases not matched to a gene: 10. There are 15 residues in the CDR3. CDR3 amino acids: CASSDGGLGQNEQFF. Here the CDR3 DNA reads TGTGCCAGTAGTGATGGGGGACTAGGACAAAATGAGCAGTTCTTC.

The chain recombines TRBV9 with TRBJ1-2; the D gene is possibly TRBD1 (5 bases). Germline CDR1 SGDLS, CDR2 YYNGEE. The CDR3 consists of 14 residues. The V end lost 3 bases, the J end lost 5 bases, and 14 bases lay between the germline ends. The CDR3 DNA sequence: TGTGCCAGCAGCGCCAATACCGACAGTTATGGCTACACCTTC. Translated: CASSANTDSYGYTF. Full variable domain (missing parts from reference TRBV9 and TRBJ1-2): DSGVTQTPKHLITATGQRVTLRCSPRSGDLSVYWYQQSLDQGLQFLIQYYNGEERAKGNILERFSAQQFPDLHSELNLSSLELGDSALYFCASSANTDSYGYTFGSGTRLTVV.

The V and J genes are TRBV5-1 and TRBJ2-2, with D possibly TRBD2 on 5 matching bases. The length of the CDR3 is 14 residues. V was cut by 9 bases and J by 3 bases, with 15 bases left in between. Germline lookup yields CDR1 SGHRS and CDR2 YFSETQ. DNA for the CDR3: TGCGCCACGGGAAGCTTACCTGACACCGGGGAGCTGTTTTTT. It translates to CATGSLPDTGELFF.

This chain uses TRBV6-5 with TRBJ2-2; perhaps TRBD1 as D (6 bases). V lost 6 bases and J 3 bases, leaving 11 bases between the germline ends. CDR3 length equals 14 residues. The germline gives CDR1 MNHEY, CDR2 SVGAGI. CDR3: CASSLQGYTGELFF. The CDR3 DNA is TGTGCCAGCAGCTTACAGGGTTACACCGGGGAGCTGTTTTTT.

The rearrangement uses TRBV5-1 and TRBJ1-1; D uncertain. The CDR3 is made up of 16 amino acids. Trimming shortened V by 0 bases and J by 6 bases, and 18 bases separated the two germline ends. Germline values: CDR1 SGHRS, CDR2 YFSETQ. Here the CDR3 reads CASSLVSRERLPEAFF. The DNA for the CDR3 is TGCGCCAGCAGCTTGGTCTCCCGGGAACGCCTACCTGAAGCTTTCTTT. Drawing the rest from reference TRBV5-1 and TRBJ1-1, the complete variable domain is KAGVTQTPRYLIKTRGQQVTLSCSPISGHRSVSWYQQTPGQGLQFLFEYFSETQRNKGNFPGRFSGRQFSNSRSEMNVSTLELGDSALYLCASSLVSRERLPEAFFGQGTRLTVV.

The V call is TRBV2, the J call TRBJ2-1, with 7 bases aligning to TRBD1. V shed 6 bases and J 10 bases; nucleotides not matched to a gene: 15. Germline CDR1 and CDR2: SNHLY and FYNNEI. The CDR3 extends over 15 amino acids. The CDR3 spells CASSDLLLTGAEQFF. Written as DNA, the CDR3 is TGTGCCAGCAGCGACCTCCTTCTTACAGGGGCCGAGCAGTTCTTC. Drawing the rest from reference TRBV2 and TRBJ2-1, the complete variable domain is EPEVTQTPSHQVTQMGQEVILRCVPISNHLYFYWYRQILGQKVEFLVSFYNNEISEKSEIFDDQFSVERPDGSNFTLKIRSTKLEDSAMYFCASSDLLLTGAEQFFGPGTRLTVL.

The V gene is TRBV2, the J gene TRBJ2-2; TRBD2 matches 8 bases. After removal of 4 bases from V and 4 bases from J, the junction contained 2 bases not matched to a gene. Germline V CDR1 and CDR2: SNHLY, FYNNEI. The CDR3 runs to 14 residues. This chain's CDR3 is CASSGLAGTGELFF. The CDR3 nucleotides read TGTGCCAGCAGTGGCCTAGCGGGCACCGGGGAGCTGTTTTTT.

This clone was detected once. The chain employs TRBV4-2 and TRBJ2-7, with D possibly TRBD2 on 6 matching bases. The ends were cut back, 0 bases at V and 5 bases at J, with 11 bases in the middle. This CDR3 has 14 amino acids. Germline CDR1 is LGHNA and CDR2 is YNFKEQ. The CDR3 DNA is TGTGCCAGCAGCCAAGAGTCTGCGGGGAACGAGCAGTACTTC. Protein: CASSQESAGNEQYF.

V and J are TRBV30 and TRBJ1-2; D ambiguous. This CDR3 is 12 amino acids long. Germline CDR1 GTSNPN, CDR2 SVGIG (reference sequence). The V end lost 6 bases, the J end lost 1 base, and 9 bases lay between the germline ends. Here the CDR3 reads CACFGINYGYTF. For the CDR3, the DNA is TGTGCCTGCTTCGGGATTAACTATGGCTACACCTTC.